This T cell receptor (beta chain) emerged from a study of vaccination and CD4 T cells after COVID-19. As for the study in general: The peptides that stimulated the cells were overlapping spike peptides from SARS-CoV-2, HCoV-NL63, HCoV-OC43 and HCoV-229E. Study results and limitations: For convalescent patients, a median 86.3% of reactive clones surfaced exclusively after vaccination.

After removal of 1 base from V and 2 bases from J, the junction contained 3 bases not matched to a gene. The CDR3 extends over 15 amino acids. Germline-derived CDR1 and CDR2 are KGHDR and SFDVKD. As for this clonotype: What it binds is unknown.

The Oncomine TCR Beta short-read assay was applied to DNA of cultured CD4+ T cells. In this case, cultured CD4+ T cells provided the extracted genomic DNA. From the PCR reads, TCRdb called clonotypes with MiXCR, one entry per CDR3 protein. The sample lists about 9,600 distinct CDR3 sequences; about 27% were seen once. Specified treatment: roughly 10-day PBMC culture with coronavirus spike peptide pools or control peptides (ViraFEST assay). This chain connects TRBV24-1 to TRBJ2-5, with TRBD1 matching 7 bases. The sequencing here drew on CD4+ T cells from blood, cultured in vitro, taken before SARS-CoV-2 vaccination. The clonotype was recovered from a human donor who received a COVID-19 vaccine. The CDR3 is CATSDFLQGQETQYF. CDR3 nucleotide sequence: TGTGCCACCAGTGATTTCCTACAGGGGCAAGAGACCCAGTACTTC.